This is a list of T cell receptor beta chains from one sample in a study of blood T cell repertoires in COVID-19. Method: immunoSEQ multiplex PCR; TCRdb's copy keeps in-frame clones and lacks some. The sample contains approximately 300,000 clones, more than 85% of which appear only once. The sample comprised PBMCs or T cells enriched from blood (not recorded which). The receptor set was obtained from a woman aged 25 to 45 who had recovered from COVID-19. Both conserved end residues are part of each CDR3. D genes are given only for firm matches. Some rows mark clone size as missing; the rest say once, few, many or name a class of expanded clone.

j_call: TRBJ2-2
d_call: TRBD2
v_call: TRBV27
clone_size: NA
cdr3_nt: TGTGCCAGCAAGATCATAGCGGGAACCGGGGAGCTGTTTTTT
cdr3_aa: CASKIIAGTGELFF

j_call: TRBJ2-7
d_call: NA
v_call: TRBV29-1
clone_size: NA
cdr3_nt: TGCAGCGTGCTAGATGCGGCCCTTACGATAAAGTACTTC
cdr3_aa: CSVLDAALTIKYF

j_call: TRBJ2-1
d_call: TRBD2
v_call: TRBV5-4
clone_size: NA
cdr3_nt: TGTGCCAGCAGCTCCGGGACTACACCCTCAAGTGAACTCTTC
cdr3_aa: CASSSGTTPSSELF

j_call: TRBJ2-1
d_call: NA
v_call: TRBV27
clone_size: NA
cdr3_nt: TGTGCCAGCCGGACTTTCGGAGCGGGCTCTTACAATGAGCAGTTCTTC
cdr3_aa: CASRTFGAGSYNEQFF

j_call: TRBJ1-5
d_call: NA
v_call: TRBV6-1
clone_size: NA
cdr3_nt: TGTGCCAGCAACAAACAAAGCGGGGCCTATCAGCCCCAGCATTTT
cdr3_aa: CASNKQSGAYQPQHF

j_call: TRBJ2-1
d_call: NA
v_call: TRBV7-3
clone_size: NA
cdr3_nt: TGTGCCAGCAGCTCCGGACTGACCCTCCATGAGCAGTTCTTC
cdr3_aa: CASSSGLTLHEQFF

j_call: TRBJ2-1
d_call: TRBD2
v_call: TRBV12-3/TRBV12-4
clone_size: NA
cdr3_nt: TGTGCCACACAAATAGGGGACTATAAGCAGTTCTTC
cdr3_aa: CATQIGDYKQFF

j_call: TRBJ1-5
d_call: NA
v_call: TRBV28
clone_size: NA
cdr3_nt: TGTGCCAGCAGTTCCCCAGGGGCTGGAGACGGCAATCAGCCCCAGCATTTT
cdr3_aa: CASSSPGAGDGNQPQHF

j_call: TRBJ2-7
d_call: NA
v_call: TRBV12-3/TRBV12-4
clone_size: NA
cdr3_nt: TGTGCCAGCAGCTTTAGGGGGTGGTGGCAGTACTTC
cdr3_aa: CASSFRGWWQYF

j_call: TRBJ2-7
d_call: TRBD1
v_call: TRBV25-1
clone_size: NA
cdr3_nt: TGTGCCAGCAGCGCCGGGACAGGGGCCTACGAGCAGTACTTC
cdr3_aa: CASSAGTGAYEQYF

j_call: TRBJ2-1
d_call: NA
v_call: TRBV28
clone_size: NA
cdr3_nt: TGTGCCAGCAGTTTATCTGCAGACTCCTACAATGAGCAGTTCTTC
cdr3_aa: CASSLSADSYNEQFF

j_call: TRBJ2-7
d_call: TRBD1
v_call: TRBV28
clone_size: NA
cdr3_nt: TGTGCCAGCAGTTTACCCGACAGGGCCCTCGAGCAGTACTTC
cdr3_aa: CASSLPDRALEQYF

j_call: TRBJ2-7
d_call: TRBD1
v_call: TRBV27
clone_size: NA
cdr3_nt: TGTGCCACGAGCTCCGGGACAGGGGCTTACGAGCAGTACTTC
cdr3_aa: CATSSGTGAYEQYF

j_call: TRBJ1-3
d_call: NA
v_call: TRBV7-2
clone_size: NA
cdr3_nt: TGTGCCAGCAGCTTTGACGGGAACTCTGGAAACACCATATATTTT
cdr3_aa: CASSFDGNSGNTIYF

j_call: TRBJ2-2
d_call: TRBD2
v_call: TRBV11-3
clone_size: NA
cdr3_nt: TGTGCCAGCAACTCTATTGGCGGGGGGTTAACCGGGGAGCTGTTTTTT
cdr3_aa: CASNSIGGGLTGELFF

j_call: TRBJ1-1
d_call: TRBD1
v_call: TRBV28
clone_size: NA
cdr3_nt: TGTGCCAGCAGTCCTTGGGGGACAGGGAACACTGAAGCTTTCTTT
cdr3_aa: CASSPWGTGNTEAFF

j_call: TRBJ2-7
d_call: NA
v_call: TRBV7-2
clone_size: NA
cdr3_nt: TGTGCCAGCAGCTCGAGGGGGGACAGCCCATTCTACGAGCAGTACTTC
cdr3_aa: CASSSRGDSPFYEQYF

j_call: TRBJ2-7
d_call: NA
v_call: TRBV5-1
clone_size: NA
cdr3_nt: TGCGCCAGCAGCTATGGCCCGGGCTACGAGCAGTACTTC
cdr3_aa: CASSYGPGYEQYF

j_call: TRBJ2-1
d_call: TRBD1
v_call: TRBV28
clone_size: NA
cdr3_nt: TGTGCCAGCAACATATTTTCACCGGGACAGAAGGATGAGCAGTTCTTC
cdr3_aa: CASNIFSPGQKDEQFF

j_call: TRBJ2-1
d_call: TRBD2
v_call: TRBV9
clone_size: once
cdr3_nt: TGTGCCAGCAGCGTAGGGGGTGGGACTAGCGCCTACAATGAGCAGTTCTTC
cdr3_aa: CASSVGGGTSAYNEQFF